This TCR beta chain comes out of a study of T cells in localized non-small cell lung cancer. Overall study findings and caveats: The greatest T cell clonality was found in uninvolved adjacent lung (higher than in tumor).

In its sample, this clone was seen once. What it recognizes is unknown. The data were produced by immunoSEQ multiplex PCR, yet TCRdb's version contains in-frame clones alone and is incomplete. The table records under 40,000 clones, 88% of them present only once. This CDR3 region has 17 residues. V lost 3 bases and J 0 bases, leaving 17 bases between the germline ends. Germline V gives CDR1 LNHDA, CDR2 SQIVND (reference sequence). This chain connects TRBV19 to TRBJ1-1; weak D call: TRBD1 (5 bases). The sequence derives from a woman aged 40-69 years with stage I lung adenocarcinoma. The source material was peripheral blood, sampled before any cancer treatment. CDR3 in amino acids: CASSMAPGRIMNTEAFF. Here the CDR3 DNA reads TGTGCCAGTAGTATGGCGCCAGGGAGGATTATGAACACTGAAGCTTTCTTT. Filled out from reference TRBV19 and TRBJ1-1, the complete variable domain reads DGGITQSPKYLFRKEGQNVTLSCEQNLNHDAMYWYRQDPGQGLRLIYYSQIVNDFQKGDIAEGYSVSREKKESFPLTVTSAQKNPTAFYLCASSMAPGRIMNTEAFFGQGTRLTVV.